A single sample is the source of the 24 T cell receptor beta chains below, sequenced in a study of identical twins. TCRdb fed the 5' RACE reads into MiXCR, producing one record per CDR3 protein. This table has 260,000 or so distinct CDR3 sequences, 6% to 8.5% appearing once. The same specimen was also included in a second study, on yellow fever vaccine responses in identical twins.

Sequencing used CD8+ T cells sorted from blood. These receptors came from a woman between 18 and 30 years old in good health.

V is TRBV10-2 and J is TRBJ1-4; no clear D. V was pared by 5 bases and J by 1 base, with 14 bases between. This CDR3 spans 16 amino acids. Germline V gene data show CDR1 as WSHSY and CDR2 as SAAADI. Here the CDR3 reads CASSTTYRGTNEKLFF. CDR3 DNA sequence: TGCGCCAGCAGTACGACTTACCGGGGAACTAATGAAAAACTGTTTTTT.

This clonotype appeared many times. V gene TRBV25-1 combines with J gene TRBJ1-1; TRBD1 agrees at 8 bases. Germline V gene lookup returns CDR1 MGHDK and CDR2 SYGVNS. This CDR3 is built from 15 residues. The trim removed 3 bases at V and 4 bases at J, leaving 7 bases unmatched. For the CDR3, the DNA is TGTGCCAGCAGTGATCTGGACAGGGAGAGCACTGAAGCTTTCTTT. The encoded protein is CASSDLDRESTEAFF.

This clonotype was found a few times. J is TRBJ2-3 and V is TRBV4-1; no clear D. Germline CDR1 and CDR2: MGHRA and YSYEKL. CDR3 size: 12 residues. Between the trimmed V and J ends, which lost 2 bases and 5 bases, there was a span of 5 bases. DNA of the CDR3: TGCGCCAGCAGCCAACGAGGAGATACGCAGTATTTT. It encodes CASSQRGDTQYF.

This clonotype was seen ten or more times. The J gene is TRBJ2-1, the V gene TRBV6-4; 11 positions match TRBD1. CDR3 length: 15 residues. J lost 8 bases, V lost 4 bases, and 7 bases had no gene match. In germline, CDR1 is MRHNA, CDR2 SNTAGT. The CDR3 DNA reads TGTGCCAGCAGTGCCACCGGGACAGGGGGGGATGAGCAGTTCTTC. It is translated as CASSATGTGGDEQFF.

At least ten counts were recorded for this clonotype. This CDR3 reads CSAFQGNTEAFF. DNA of the CDR3: TGCAGTGCTTTCCAGGGGAACACTGAAGCTTTCTTT. This chain uses TRBV20-1 with TRBJ1-1, with D possibly matching TRBD1 (5 bases). CDR3 length equals 12 residues. In germline, CDR1 is DFQATT, CDR2 SNEGSKA (reference sequence). Trimming left V 5 bases short and J 1 base short, with 8 bases between.

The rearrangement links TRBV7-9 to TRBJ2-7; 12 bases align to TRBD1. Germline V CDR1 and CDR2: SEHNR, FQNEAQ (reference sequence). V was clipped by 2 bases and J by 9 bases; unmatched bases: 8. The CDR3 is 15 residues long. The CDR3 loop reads CASSLPSGQGAVQYF. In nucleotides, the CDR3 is TGTGCCAGCAGCTTACCCTCGGGACAGGGGGCTGTGCAGTACTTC.

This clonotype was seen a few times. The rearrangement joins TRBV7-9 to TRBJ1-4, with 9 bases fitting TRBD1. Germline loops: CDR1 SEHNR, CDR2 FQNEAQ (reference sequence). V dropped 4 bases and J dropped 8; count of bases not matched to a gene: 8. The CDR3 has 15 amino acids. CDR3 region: CASSYKTGGHEKLFF. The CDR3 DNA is TGTGCCAGCAGCTATAAAACAGGGGGCCACGAAAAACTGTTTTTT. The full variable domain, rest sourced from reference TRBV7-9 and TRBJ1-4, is DTGVSQNPRHKITKRGQNVTFRCDPISEHNRLYWYRQTLGQGPEFLTYFQNEAQLEKSRLLSDRFSAERPKGSFSTLEIQRTEQGDSAMYLCASSYKTGGHEKLFFGSGTQLSVL.

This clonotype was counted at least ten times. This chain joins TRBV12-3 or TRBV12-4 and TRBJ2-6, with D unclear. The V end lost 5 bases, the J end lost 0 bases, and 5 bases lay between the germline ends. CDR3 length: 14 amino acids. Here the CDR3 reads CASSPFSGANVLTF. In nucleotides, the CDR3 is TGTGCCAGCAGTCCGTTCTCTGGGGCCAACGTCCTGACTTTC.

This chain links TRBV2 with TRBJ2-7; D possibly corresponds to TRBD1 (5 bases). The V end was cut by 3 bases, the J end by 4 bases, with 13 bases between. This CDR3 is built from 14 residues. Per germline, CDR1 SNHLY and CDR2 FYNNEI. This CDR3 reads CASSEAGRGYEQYF. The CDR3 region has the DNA TGTGCCAGCAGTGAGGCAGGGCGTGGATACGAGCAGTACTTC.

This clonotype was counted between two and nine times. The CDR3 coding sequence is TGTGCCAGCATAGGAACCGGACTAGCGAAAACCTACGAGCAGTACTTC. As protein: CASIGTGLAKTYEQYF. The V gene is TRBV2, the J gene TRBJ2-7, with 9 bases fitting TRBD2. Germline values: CDR1 SNHLY, CDR2 FYNNEI. The CDR3 length is 16 residues. V gave up 7 bases and J gave up 2 bases; unmatched junction bases: 12.

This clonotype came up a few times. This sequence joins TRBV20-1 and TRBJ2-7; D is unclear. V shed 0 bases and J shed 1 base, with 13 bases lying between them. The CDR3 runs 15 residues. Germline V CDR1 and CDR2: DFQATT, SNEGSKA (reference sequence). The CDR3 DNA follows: TGCAGTGCTAGAGATTTAAGCGATCTATCCTACGAGCAGTACTTC. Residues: CSARDLSDLSYEQYF.

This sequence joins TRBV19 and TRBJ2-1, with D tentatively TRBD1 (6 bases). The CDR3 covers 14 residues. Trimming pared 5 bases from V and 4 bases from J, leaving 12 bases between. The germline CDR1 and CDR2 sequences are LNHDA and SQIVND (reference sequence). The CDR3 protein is CASSPWTEYNEQFF. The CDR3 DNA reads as TGTGCCAGTAGTCCATGGACAGAGTACAATGAGCAGTTCTTC.

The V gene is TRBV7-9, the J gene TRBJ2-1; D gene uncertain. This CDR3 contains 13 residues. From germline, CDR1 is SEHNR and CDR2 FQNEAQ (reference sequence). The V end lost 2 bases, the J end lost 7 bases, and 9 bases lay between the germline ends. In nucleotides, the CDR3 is TGTGCCAGCAGCTTATCTGGGAAGAATGAGCAGTTCTTC. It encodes CASSLSGKNEQFF.

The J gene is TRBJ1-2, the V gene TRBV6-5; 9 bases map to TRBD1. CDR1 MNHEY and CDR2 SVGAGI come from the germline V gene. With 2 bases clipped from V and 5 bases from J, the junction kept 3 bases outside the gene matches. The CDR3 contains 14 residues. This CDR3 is CASSYGDRVYGYTF. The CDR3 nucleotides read TGTGCCAGCAGTTACGGGGACAGGGTGTATGGCTACACCTTC.

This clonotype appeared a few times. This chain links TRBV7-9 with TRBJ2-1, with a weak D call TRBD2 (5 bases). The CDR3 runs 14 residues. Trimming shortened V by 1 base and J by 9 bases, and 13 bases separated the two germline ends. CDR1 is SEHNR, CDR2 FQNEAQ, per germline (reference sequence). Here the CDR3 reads CASSLGGRGREQFF. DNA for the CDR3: TGTGCCAGCAGCTTAGGAGGTAGAGGGCGTGAGCAGTTCTTC.

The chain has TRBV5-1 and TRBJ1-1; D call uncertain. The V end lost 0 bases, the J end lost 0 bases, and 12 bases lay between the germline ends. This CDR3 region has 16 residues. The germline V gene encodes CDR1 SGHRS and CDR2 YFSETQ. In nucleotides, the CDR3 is TGCGCCAGCAGCTTGGGTATCCAGAATTTGAACACTGAAGCTTTCTTT. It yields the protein CASSLGIQNLNTEAFF.

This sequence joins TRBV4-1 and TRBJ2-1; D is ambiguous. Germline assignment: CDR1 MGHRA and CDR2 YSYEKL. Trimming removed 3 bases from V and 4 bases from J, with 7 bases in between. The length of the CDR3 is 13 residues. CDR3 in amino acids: CASSQKYYNEQFF. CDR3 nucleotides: TGCGCCAGCAGCCAGAAATATTACAATGAGCAGTTCTTC.

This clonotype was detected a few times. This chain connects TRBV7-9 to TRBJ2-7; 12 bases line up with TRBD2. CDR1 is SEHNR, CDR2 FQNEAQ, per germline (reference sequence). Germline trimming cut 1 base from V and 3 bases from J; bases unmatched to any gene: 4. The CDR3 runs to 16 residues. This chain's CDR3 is CASSLVGLAGHYEQYF. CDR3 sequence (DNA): TGTGCCAGCAGCTTAGTAGGACTAGCGGGGCACTACGAGCAGTACTTC. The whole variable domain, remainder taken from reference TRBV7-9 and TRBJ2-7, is DTGVSQNPRHKITKRGQNVTFRCDPISEHNRLYWYRQTLGQGPEFLTYFQNEAQLEKSRLLSDRFSAERPKGSFSTLEIQRTEQGDSAMYLCASSLVGLAGHYEQYFGPGTRLTVT.

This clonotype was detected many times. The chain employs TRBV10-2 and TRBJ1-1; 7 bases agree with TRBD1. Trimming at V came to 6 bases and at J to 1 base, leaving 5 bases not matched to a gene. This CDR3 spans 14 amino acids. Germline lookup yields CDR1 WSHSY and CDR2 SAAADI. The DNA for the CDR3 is TGCGCCAGCAGAGATTGGACAGGGAACACTGAAGCTTTCTTT. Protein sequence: CASRDWTGNTEAFF.

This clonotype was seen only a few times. The CDR3, as DNA: TGTGCCAGCAGTGATGGGGGAGGCACTGAAGCTTTCTTT. Residues: CASSDGGGTEAFF. The V gene is TRBV2, the J gene TRBJ1-1; a weak D match, TRBD1 (5 bases). The CDR3 contains 13 residues. Trimming cost V 3 bases and J 4 bases, with 9 bases left between them. CDR1 SNHLY and CDR2 FYNNEI come from the germline V gene.

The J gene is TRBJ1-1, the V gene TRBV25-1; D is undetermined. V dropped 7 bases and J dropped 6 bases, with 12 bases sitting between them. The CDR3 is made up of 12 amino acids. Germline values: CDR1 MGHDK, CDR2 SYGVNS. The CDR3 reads CASIDRSAEAFF. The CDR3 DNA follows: TGTGCCAGCATCGATAGGAGCGCTGAAGCTTTCTTT.

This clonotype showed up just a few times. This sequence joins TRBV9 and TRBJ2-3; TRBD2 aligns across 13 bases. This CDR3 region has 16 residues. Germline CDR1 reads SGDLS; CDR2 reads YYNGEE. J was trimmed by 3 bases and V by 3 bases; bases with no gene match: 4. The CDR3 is CASSASTSGRTDTQYF. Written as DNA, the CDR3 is TGTGCCAGCAGCGCCTCGACTAGCGGGAGGACAGATACGCAGTATTTT.

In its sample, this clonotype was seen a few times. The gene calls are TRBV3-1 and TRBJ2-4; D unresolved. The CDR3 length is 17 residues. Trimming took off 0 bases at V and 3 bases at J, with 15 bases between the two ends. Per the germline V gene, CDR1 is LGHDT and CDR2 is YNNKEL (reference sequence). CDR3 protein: CASSQDPATSDKNIQYF. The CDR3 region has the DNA TGTGCCAGCAGCCAAGATCCGGCAACGTCGGACAAAAACATTCAGTACTTC.

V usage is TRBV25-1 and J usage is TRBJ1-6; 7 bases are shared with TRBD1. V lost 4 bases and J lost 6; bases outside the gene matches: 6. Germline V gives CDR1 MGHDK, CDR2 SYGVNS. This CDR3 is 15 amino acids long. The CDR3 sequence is CASSAHRDSNSPLHF. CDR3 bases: TGTGCCAGCAGTGCACACCGGGACAGTAATTCACCCCTCCACTTT.